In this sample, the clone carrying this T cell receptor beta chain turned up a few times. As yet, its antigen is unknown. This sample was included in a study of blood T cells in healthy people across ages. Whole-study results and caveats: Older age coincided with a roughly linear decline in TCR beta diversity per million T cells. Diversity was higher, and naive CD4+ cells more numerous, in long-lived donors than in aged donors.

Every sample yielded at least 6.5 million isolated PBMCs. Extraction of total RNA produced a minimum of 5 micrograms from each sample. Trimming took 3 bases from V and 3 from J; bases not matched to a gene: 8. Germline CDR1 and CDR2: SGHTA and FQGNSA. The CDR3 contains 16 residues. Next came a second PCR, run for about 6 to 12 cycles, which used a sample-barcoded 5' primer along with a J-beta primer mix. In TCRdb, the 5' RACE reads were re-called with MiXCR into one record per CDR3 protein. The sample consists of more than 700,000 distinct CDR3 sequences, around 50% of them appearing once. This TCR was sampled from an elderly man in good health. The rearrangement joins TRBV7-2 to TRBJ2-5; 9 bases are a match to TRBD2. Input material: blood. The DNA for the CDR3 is TGTGCCAGCAGCTTTAACATTCGACTAGCGGAAGAGACCCAGTACTTC. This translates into CASSFNIRLAEETQYF.